Presented here are 19 T cell receptor beta chains from one specimen sequenced in a study of blood T cell repertoires in COVID-19. The protocol was immunoSEQ multiplex PCR, while the TCRdb copy is restricted to in-frame clones and leaves out a portion. In the table there are more than 300,000 clones, about 90% of which are singletons. The sample taken for sequencing was peripheral blood. The origin of the receptors is a woman aged 25 to 39 with COVID-19, enrolled during active disease.

V gene TRBV4-3 combines with J gene TRBJ1-3; 9 bases are shared with TRBD1. The germline CDR1 and CDR2 sequences are LGHNA and YSLEER. V shed 1 base, J shed 3 bases, and the junction held 4 bases outside the gene matches. The CDR3 covers 16 residues. CDR3 amino acids: CASSQVGQGLGNTIYF. The CDR3 nucleotides read TGCGCCAGCAGCCAAGTCGGACAGGGGCTTGGAAACACCATATATTTT.

In its sample, this clone was seen once. The rearrangement uses TRBV4-3 and TRBJ1-2; TRBD1 matches at 7 bases. Germline V lookup: CDR1 LGHNA, CDR2 YSLEER. The CDR3 is made up of 17 amino acids. V lost 0 bases and J lost 4; bases outside the gene matches: 11. CDR3 loop: CASSQDTGALRPYGYTF. The CDR3 DNA reads TGCGCCAGCAGCCAAGATACAGGGGCGCTTAGACCCTATGGCTACACCTTC.

The chain links TRBV19 to TRBJ1-1; TRBD1 agrees at 9 bases. Losses at the gene ends were 6 bases for V and 8 bases for J; bases not matched to a gene: 13. This CDR3 has 15 residues. Germline V CDR1 and CDR2: LNHDA, SQIVND (reference sequence). CDR3 in DNA: TGTGCCAGTAGGCGAAACAGGGGGCGCCCGGACGAAGCTTTCTTT. Residues: CASRRNRGRPDEAFF.

This chain joins TRBV19 and TRBJ1-3; D unresolved. V dropped 6 bases and J dropped 0 bases, with 3 bases sitting between them. Germline assignment: CDR1 LNHDA and CDR2 SQIVND (reference sequence). The CDR3 extends over 12 amino acids. In nucleotides, the CDR3 is TGTGCCAGTAGACTCTCTGGAAACACCATATATTTT. This translates into CASRLSGNTIYF.

This clone was counted only a few times. The chain links TRBV6-5 to TRBJ1-6, with D perhaps TRBD1 (5 bases). Trimming removed 5 bases at V and 9 bases at J, with 17 bases between. CDR3 size: 15 residues. Germline assignment: CDR1 MNHEY and CDR2 SVGAGI. CDR3 region: CASSTSAWGGSPLHF. The DNA for the CDR3 is TGTGCCAGCAGTACTTCCGCCTGGGGGGGTTCACCCCTCCACTTT.

V gene TRBV7-8 combines with J gene TRBJ1-5; D perhaps matches TRBD1 (5 bases). The CDR3 runs to 14 residues. V was cut by 0 bases and J by 3 bases, with 6 bases left in between. Germline loops: CDR1 SGHVS, CDR2 FQNEAQ. The CDR3, as DNA: TGTGCCAGCAGCTTAGCAGGGGACAATCAGCCCCAGCATTTT. Translation: CASSLAGDNQPQHF. Filled out from reference TRBV7-8 and TRBJ1-5, the complete variable domain reads GAGVSQSPRYKVAKRGQDVALRCDPISGHVSLFWYQQALGQGPEFLTYFQNEAQLDKSGLPSDRFFAERPEGSVSTLKIQRTQQEDSAVYLCASSLAGDNQPQHFGDGTRLSIL.

The chain carries TRBV4-1 and TRBJ1-4; D is possibly TRBD1 (6 bases). Germline V gene data show CDR1 as MGHRA and CDR2 as YSYEKL. The CDR3 contains 15 residues. Trimming shortened V by 1 base and J by 6 bases, and 12 bases separated the two germline ends. The CDR3 region has the DNA TGCGCCAGCAGCCAAGTGCGAGAGGGGGATGAAAAACTGTTTTTT. It translates to CASSQVREGDEKLFF.

The CDR3 sequence: CASSLTTDTGELFF. The CDR3, as DNA: TGTGCCAGCAGCCTTACAACCGACACCGGGGAGCTGTTTTTT. V usage is TRBV7-3 and J usage is TRBJ2-2; D not resolved. Germline V CDR1 and CDR2: SGHTA, FQGTGA. V was trimmed by 5 bases and J by 3 bases, leaving 10 bases between them. The length of the CDR3 is 14 residues.

CDR3 bases: TGTGCCAGCAGTGATCCGGGACAGGGAATCTACGAGCAGTACTTC. This encodes CASSDPGQGIYEQYF. The chain links TRBV2 to TRBJ2-7; 9 bases fit TRBD1. CDR3 length: 15 amino acids. CDR1 is SNHLY, CDR2 FYNNEI, per germline. V trimming: 3 bases; J trimming: 3 bases; junction bases outside the gene matches: 6.

This clone appeared once. The chain uses TRBV25-1 and TRBJ2-5; possible D gene TRBD1, 6 bases. The germline V gene has CDR1 MGHDK and CDR2 SYGVNS. The CDR3 sequence is 16 residues long. Between the trimmed V and J ends, which lost 4 bases and 4 bases, there was a span of 19 bases. The CDR3 region has the DNA TGTGCCAGCAGTGGGGGGCGACCCCTGAAACGAGAGACCCAGTACTTC. Translation: CASSGGRPLKRETQYF.

This clone was detected only a few times. V is TRBV9 and J is TRBJ1-1; 7 positions match TRBD1. J gave up 0 bases and V 0 bases, and 5 bases lay outside the gene matches. CDR3 length: 16 residues. Germline CDR1 SGDLS, CDR2 YYNGEE. CDR3 protein: CASSVGTGAMNTEAFF. The CDR3 coding sequence is TGTGCCAGCAGCGTAGGGACAGGCGCCATGAACACTGAAGCTTTCTTT.

CDR3 loop: CASSFFGSYEQYF. CDR3 DNA sequence: TGCGCCAGCAGCTTCTTCGGCTCCTACGAGCAGTACTTC. V gene TRBV5-1 combines with J gene TRBJ2-7; D gene uncertain. Trimming took 2 bases from V and 0 from J, leaving 6 bases between them. The CDR3 runs 13 residues. In germline, CDR1 is SGHRS, CDR2 YFSETQ.

J is TRBJ1-6 and V is TRBV30, with 7 positions matching TRBD1. The V gene end was trimmed by 5 bases and the J gene end by 7 bases; junction bases not matched to a gene: 5. Germline V gene sequence: CDR1 GTSNPN, CDR2 SVGIG (reference sequence). The length of the CDR3 is 13 residues. CDR3: CAWGDSGNSPLHF. The CDR3 nucleotides are TGTGCCTGGGGGGACAGTGGCAATTCACCCCTCCACTTT.

V is TRBV24-1 and J is TRBJ1-5; D not certain. The V end lost 4 bases, the J end lost 7 bases, and 10 bases lay between the germline ends. This CDR3 is 13 amino acids long. Germline CDR1 and CDR2: KGHDR and SFDVKD. DNA for the CDR3: TGTGCCACCAGTGAGCGAACAGAACAGCCCCAGCATTTT. Translation gives CATSERTEQPQHF.

The chain has TRBV19 and TRBJ1-4; D is perhaps TRBD1 (6 bases). Germline V gene sequence: CDR1 LNHDA, CDR2 SQIVND (reference sequence). Trimming removed 8 bases from V and 4 bases from J, with 23 bases in between. The CDR3 totals 17 residues. The CDR3 DNA follows: TGTGCCAGTGCCCTTTACATCGCCCGGGACATTAATGAAAAACTGTTTTTT. This codes for CASALYIARDINEKLFF.

This sequence joins TRBV4-1 and TRBJ1-2, with D hard to call. This CDR3 comprises 17 residues. V was trimmed by 0 bases and J by 6 bases, leaving 20 bases between them. Germline V lookup: CDR1 MGHRA, CDR2 YSYEKL. The CDR3: CASSQEAGLGTRNGYTF. CDR3 sequence (DNA): TGCGCCAGCAGCCAAGAGGCAGGTCTGGGTACCAGGAATGGCTACACCTTC.

The rearrangement joins TRBV5-1 to TRBJ1-2; D remains unclear. Germline CDR1 and CDR2: SGHRS and YFSETQ. Trimming removed 0 bases from V and 7 bases from J, with 10 bases in between. The CDR3 extends over 13 amino acids. DNA for the CDR3: TGCGCCAGCAGCTTGGTGGAGCCTCCTGGCTACACCTTC. It encodes CASSLVEPPGYTF.

The chain has TRBV7-9 and TRBJ1-5; 9 bases map to TRBD1. Germline V CDR1 and CDR2: SEHNR, FQNEAQ (reference sequence). The CDR3 has 15 amino acids. J gave up 0 bases and V 5 bases, and 2 bases lay outside the gene matches. CDR3 DNA sequence: TGTGCCAGCAGCCCGGGACAGGGTAGCAATCAGCCCCAGCATTTT. Translating it yields CASSPGQGSNQPQHF. The whole variable domain, filled in from reference TRBV7-9 and TRBJ1-5, reads DTGVSQNPRHKITKRGQNVTFRCDPISEHNRLYWYRQTLGQGPEFLTYFQNEAQLEKSRLLSDRFSAERPKGSFSTLEIQRTEQGDSAMYLCASSPGQGSNQPQHFGDGTRLSIL.

The rearrangement links TRBV4-2 to TRBJ1-3; 12 bases agree with TRBD1. Looked up from germline, CDR1 is LGHNA and CDR2 is YNFKEQ. J gave up 1 base and V 1 base, and 5 bases lay outside the gene matches. The CDR3 covers 18 residues. The CDR3 coding sequence is TGTGCCAGCAGCCAAGTTGCGGGACAGGGGGCATCTGGAAACACCATATATTTT. Protein: CASSQVAGQGASGNTIYF.